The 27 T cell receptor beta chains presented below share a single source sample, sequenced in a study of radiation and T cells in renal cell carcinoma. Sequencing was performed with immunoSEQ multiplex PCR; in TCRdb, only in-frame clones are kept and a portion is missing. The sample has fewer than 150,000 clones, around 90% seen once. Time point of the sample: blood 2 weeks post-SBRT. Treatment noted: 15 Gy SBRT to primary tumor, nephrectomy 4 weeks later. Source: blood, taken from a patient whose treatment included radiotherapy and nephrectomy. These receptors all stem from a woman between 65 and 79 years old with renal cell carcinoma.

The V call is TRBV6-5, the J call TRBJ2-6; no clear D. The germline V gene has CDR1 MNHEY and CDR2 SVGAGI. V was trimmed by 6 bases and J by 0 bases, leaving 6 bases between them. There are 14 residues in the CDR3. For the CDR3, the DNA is TGTGCCAGCAGGAAAAACTCTGGGGCCAACGTCCTGACTTTC. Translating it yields CASRKNSGANVLTF.

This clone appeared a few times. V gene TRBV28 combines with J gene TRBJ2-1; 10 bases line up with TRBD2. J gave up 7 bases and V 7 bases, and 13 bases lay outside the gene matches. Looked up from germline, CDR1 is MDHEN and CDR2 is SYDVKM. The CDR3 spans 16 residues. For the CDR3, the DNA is TGTGCCAGCATGCGACTGGTAGCGGGGGGAAGGAATGAGCAGTTCTTC. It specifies CASMRLVAGGRNEQFF.

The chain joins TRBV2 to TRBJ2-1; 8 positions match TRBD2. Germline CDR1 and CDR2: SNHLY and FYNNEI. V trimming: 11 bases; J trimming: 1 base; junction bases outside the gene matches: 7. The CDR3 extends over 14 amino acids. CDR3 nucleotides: TGTGCCGGGCGGAGCGGGGGTTCCTACAATGAGCAGTTCTTC. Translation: CAGRSGGSYNEQFF.

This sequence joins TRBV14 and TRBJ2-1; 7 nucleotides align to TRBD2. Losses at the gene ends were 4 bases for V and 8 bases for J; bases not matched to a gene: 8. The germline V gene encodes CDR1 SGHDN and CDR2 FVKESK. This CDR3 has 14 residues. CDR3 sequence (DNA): TGTGCCAGCAGCCGCGGACTAGTTTTCGATGAGCAGTTCTTC. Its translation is CASSRGLVFDEQFF.

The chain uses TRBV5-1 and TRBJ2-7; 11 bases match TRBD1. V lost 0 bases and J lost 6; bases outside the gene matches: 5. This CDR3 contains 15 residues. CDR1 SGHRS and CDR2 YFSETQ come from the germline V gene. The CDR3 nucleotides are TGCGCCAGCAGCTTGGTGGGACAGGGGGGAGTCGAGCAGTACTTC. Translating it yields CASSLVGQGGVEQYF.

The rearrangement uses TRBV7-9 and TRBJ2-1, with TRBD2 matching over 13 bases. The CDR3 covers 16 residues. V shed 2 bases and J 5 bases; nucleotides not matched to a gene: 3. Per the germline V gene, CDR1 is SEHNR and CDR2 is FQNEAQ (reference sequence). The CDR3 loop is CASSLIGTSGDNEQFF. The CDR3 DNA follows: TGTGCCAGCAGCTTAATAGGGACTAGCGGGGACAATGAGCAGTTCTTC.

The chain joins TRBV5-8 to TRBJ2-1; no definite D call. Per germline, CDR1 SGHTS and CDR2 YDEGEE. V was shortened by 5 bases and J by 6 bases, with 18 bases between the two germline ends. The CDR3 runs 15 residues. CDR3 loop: CASSLGQIIVNEQFF. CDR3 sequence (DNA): TGTGCCAGCAGTTTAGGCCAGATCATCGTCAATGAGCAGTTCTTC.

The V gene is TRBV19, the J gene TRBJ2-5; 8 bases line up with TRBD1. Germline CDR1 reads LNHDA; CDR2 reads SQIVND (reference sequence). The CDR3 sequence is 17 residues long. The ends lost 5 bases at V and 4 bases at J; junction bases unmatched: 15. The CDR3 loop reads CASSRGGFGQGRETQYF. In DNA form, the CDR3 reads TGTGCCAGTAGTCGGGGTGGATTTGGACAGGGAAGAGAGACCCAGTACTTC. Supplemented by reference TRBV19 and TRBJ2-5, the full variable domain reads DGGITQSPKYLFRKEGQNVTLSCEQNLNHDAMYWYRQDPGQGLRLIYYSQIVNDFQKGDIAEGYSVSREKKESFPLTVTSAQKNPTAFYLCASSRGGFGQGRETQYFGPGTRLLVL.

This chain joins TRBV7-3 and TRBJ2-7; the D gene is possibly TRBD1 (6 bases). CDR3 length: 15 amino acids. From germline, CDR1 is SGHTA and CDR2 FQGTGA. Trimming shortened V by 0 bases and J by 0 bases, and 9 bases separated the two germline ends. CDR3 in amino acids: CASSLTPDSSYEQYF. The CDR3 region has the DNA TGTGCCAGCAGCTTAACCCCGGACAGCTCCTACGAGCAGTACTTC.

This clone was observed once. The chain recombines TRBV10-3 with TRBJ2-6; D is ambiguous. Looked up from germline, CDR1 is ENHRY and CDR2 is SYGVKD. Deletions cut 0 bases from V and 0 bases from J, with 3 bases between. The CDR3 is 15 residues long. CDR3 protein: CAISESGSGANVLTF. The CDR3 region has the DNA TGTGCCATCAGTGAGTCTGGCTCTGGGGCCAACGTCCTGACTTTC.

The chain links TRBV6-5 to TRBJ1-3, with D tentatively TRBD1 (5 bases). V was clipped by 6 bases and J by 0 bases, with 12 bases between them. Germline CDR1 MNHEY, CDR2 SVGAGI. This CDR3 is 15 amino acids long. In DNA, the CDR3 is TGTGCCAGCAGAGGGGAGTTCGCCTCTGGAAACACCATATATTTT. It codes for CASRGEFASGNTIYF.

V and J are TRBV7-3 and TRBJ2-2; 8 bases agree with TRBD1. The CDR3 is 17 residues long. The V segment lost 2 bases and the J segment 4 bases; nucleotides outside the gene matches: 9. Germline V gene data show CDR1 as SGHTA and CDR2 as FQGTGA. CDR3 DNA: TGTGCCAGCAGCTTATTCCCAGGGGGCATGGGCACCGGGGAGCTGTTTTTT. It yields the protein CASSLFPGGMGTGELFF. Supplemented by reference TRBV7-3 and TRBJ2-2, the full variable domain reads GAGVSQTPSNKVTEKGKYVELRCDPISGHTALYWYRQSLGQGPEFLIYFQGTGAADDSGLPNDRFFAVRPEGSVSTLKIQRTERGDSAVYLCASSLFPGGMGTGELFFGEGSRLTVL.

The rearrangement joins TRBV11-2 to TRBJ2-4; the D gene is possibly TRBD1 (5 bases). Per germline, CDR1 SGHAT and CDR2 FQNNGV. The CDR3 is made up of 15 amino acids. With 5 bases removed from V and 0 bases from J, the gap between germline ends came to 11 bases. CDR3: CASSAYQGAKNIQYF. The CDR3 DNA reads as TGTGCCAGCAGCGCCTACCAGGGAGCCAAAAACATTCAGTACTTC.

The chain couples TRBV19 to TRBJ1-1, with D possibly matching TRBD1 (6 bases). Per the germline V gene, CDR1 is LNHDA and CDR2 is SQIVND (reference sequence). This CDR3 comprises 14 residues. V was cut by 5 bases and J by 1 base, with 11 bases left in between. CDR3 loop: CASSPLGANTEAFF. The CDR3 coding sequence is TGTGCCAGTAGTCCCCTGGGGGCGAACACTGAAGCTTTCTTT.

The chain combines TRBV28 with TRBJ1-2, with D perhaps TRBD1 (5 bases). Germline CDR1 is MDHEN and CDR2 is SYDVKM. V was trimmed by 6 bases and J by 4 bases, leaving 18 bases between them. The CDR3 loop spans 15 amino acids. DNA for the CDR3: TGTGCCAGCAGCCCATCGGGGCAGTCCTCCTATGGCTACACCTTC. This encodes CASSPSGQSSYGYTF.

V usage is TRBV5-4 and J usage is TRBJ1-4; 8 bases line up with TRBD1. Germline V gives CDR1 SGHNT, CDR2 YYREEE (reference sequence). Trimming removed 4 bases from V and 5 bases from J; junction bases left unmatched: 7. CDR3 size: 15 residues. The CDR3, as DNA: TGTGCCAGCAGCCCCGGGGACAGGACGAATGAAAAACTGTTTTTT. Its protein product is CASSPGDRTNEKLFF.

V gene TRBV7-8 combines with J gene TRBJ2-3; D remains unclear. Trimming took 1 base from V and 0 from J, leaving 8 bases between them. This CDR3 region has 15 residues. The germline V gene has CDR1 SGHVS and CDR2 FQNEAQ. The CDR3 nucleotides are TGTGCCAGCAGCTTAGAGACCGCTAGCACAGATACGCAGTATTTT. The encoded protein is CASSLETASTDTQYF.

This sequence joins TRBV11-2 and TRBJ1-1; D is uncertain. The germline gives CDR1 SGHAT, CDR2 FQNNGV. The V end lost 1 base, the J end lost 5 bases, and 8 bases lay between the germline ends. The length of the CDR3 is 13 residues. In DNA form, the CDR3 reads TGTGCCAGCAGCTTAGTTGGAGCTACTGAAGCTTTCTTT. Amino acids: CASSLVGATEAFF.

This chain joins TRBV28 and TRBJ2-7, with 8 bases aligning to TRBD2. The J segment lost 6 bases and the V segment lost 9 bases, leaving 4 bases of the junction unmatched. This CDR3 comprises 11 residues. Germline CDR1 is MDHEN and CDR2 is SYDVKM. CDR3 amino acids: CASPGGGEQYF. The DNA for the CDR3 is TGTGCCAGTCCGGGAGGGGGCGAGCAGTACTTC.

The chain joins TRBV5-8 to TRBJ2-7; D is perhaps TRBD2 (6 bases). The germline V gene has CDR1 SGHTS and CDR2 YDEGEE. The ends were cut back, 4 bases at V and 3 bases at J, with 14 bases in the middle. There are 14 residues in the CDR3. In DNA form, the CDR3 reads TGTGCCAGCAGCCGGGGACTCAGGAACTACGAGCAGTACTTC. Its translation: CASSRGLRNYEQYF. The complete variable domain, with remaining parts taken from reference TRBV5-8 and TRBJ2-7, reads EAGVTQSPTHLIKTRGQQATLRCSPISGHTSVYWYQQALGLGLQFLLWYDEGEERNRGNFPPRFSGRQFPNYSSELNVNALELEDSALYLCASSRGLRNYEQYFGPGTRLTVT.

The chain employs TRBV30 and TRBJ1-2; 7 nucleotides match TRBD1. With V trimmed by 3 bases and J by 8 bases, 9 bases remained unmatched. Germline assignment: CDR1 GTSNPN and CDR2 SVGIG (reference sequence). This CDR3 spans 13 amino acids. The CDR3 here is CAWRPTGVSGYTF. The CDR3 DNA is TGTGCCTGGAGACCAACAGGGGTGAGCGGCTACACCTTC.

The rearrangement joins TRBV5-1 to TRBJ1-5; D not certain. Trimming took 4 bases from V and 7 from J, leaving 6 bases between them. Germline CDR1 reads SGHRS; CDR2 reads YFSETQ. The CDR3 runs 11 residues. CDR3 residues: CASSLRQPQHF. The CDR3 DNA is TGCGCCAGCAGCCTAAGGCAGCCCCAGCATTTT.

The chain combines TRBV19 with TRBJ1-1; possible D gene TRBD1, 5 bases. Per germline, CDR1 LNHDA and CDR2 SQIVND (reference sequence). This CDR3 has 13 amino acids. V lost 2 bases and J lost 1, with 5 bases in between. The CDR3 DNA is TGTGCCAGTAGTATACAGGGGAACACTGAAGCTTTCTTT. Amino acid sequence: CASSIQGNTEAFF.

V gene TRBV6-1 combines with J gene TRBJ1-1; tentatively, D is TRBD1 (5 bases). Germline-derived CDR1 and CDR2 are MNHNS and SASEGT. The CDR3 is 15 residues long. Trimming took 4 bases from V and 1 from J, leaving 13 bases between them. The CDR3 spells CASSGWGTANTEAFF. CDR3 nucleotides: TGTGCCAGCAGTGGTTGGGGGACGGCGAACACTGAAGCTTTCTTT.

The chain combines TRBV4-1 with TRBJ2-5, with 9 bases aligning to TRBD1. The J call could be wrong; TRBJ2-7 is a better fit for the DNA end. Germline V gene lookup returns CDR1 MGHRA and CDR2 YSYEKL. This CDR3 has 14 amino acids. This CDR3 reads CASSQGDRAYEQYF. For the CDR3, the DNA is TGCGCCAGCAGCCAAGGGGACAGGGCCTACGAGCAGTACTTC.

CDR3 sequence (DNA): TGCAGCGTTGAAGATCCGCAGGGGAGGGGAGGCACTGAAGCTTTCTTT. This gives the protein CSVEDPQGRGGTEAFF. The chain carries TRBV29-1 and TRBJ1-1; D possibly corresponds to TRBD1 (6 bases). The germline gives CDR1 SQVTM, CDR2 ANQGSEA. V was cut by 0 bases and J by 4 bases, with 18 bases left in between. CDR3 size: 16 residues.

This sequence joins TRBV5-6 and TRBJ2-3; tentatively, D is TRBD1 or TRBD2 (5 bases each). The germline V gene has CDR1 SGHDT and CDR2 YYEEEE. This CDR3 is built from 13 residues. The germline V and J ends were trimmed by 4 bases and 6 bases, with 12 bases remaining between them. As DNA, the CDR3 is TGTGCCAGCAGCCCCGAACGGGGCGATACGCAGTATTTT. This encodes CASSPERGDTQYF.